This T cell receptor beta chain was retrieved from a study of T cell repertoires in cytomegalovirus infection. Study at large: HLA-B-restricted CMV epitopes that are well studied, plus recently identified HLA-C-restricted ones, were used by the study.

Study-level points and caveats: Dominating the ex vivo response were HLA-C-restricted CMV-specific TCR beta clonotypes. Based on cumulative public TCR beta family frequency, carriers of CMV plus the relevant HLA were identified.

The V gene end was trimmed by 3 bases and the J gene end by 7 bases; junction bases not matched to a gene: 7. This CDR3 has 15 amino acids. The germline gives CDR1 LNHDA, CDR2 SQIVND (reference sequence). As regards this clonotype: Its matching antigen is unknown.

TCRdb fed the reads into MiXCR, producing one record per CDR3 protein. The table shows some 590,000 distinct CDR3 sequences, with approximately 40% occurring only once. The source of this sequence is a human donor in good health (CMV status not recorded). Some clones in this sample may be carry-over from other donors' samples. Sample: cultured PBMCs, taken from culture after CMV antigen stimulation. The V and J genes are TRBV19 and TRBJ2-1, with 9 nucleotides matching TRBD1. CDR3: CASSIVGQGNNEQFF. The DNA for the CDR3 is TGTGCCAGTAGTATTGTGGGACAGGGTAATAATGAGCAGTTCTTC.